This T cell receptor beta chain was obtained from a study of T-cell reconstitution after alpha-beta-depleted transplantation in children. Study-wide findings and caveats: One year post-transplant, T-cell counts and diversity were largely derived from T cells produced anew. Several hundred expanded graft clones reportedly supplied alpha-beta T cells about two months after transplant.

With regard to this clonotype: The antigen remains unidentified.

CDR1 and CDR2 from the germline V gene are LNHDA and SQIVND (reference sequence). The ends were cut back, 5 bases at V and 3 bases at J, with 17 bases in the middle. This CDR3 contains 15 residues. Unique molecular identifiers were used in preparing the TCRbeta library. One entry per CDR3 protein results from TCRdb running MiXCR on the PCR reads. The data hold 400,000 to 450,000 distinct CDR3 sequences, with 43% observed a single time. This sample comprised PBMCs, obtained before TCRalphabeta/CD19-depleted stem cell transplant. The chain recombines TRBV19 with TRBJ2-7, with a tentative D call TRBD2 (6 bases). This sequence originates from a girl aged 2-10 years with aplastic anemia, due to receive a stem cell transplant. The CDR3 DNA reads as TGTGCCAGTAGTCGCCAGGGCGGGGCCAACTACGAGCAGTACTTC. Its protein is CASSRQGGANYEQYF.